The sequence of this T cell receptor (beta chain) was determined in a study of CD8 T cells in ankylosing spondylitis. Germline V lookup: CDR1 MNHNS, CDR2 SASEGT. The CDR3 length is 15 residues. Germline trimming cut 6 bases from V and 2 bases from J; bases unmatched to any gene: 5. Study findings and constraints: Reactive arthritis synovial fluid and blood were previously reported to contain some motif variants. Within matched ankylosing spondylitis synovial fluid, disease-linked clones were reportedly significantly enriched.

From the 5' RACE reads, TCRdb called clonotypes with MiXCR, one entry per CDR3 protein. This repertoire shows about 130,000 distinct CDR3 sequences, around 7% found once; its top ten account for more than 9%. This clonotype was recorded many times. Antigen specificity is unknown. The material sequenced was blood, either unsorted or a sorted T cell fraction (not recorded which). The sequence was obtained from a male donor with ankylosing spondylitis or in good health (not recorded which). The chain has TRBV6-1 and TRBJ2-1; 9 nucleotides agree with TRBD1. CDR3 coding DNA: TGTGCCAGCAGGCCCGGACAGGGGACCTACAATGAGCAGTTCTTC. Its translation is CASRPGQGTYNEQFF.